Listed below are T cell receptor beta chains from one sample, sequenced in a study of regulatory T cells in long-lasting Graves disease. A single record per CDR3 protein comes from TCRdb applying MiXCR to the multiplex PCR reads. The sample has 550,000 or so distinct CDR3 sequences, 12% seen once. In addition, the sample was reused for a study of T cells in Graves' hyperthyroidism and ophthalmopathy.

This material consisted of peripheral blood mononuclear cells (PBMCs), taken at new diagnosis, from a patient treated with antithyroid drugs. All receptors derive from a woman aged 25 to 39 with Graves disease. The CDR3 runs from the conserved cysteine through the conserved F or W. The D gene is left open where the match is weak. Only part of the rows carry a size: once, few, many, or a class if the clone is expanded.

TRBJ2-7,TRBV13,few,.,TGTGCCAGCAGCCCCACCACCACCACCTACGAGCAGTACTTC,CASSPTTTTYEQYF
TRBJ2-2,TRBV10-3,few,TRBD2,TGTGCCATCAAACCGGGACTAGCGGGAGCGAACACCGGGGAGCTGTTTTTT,CAIKPGLAGANTGELFF
TRBJ1-2,TRBV9,many,TRBD1,TGTGCCAGCAGCCCGGGACAGGGCGACGGCTACACCTTC,CASSPGQGDGYTF
TRBJ2-4,TRBV28,many,.,TGTGCCAGCAGTTTGTGGGCGGAGCTAGCCAAAAACATTCAGTACTTC,CASSLWAELAKNIQYF
TRBJ2-3,TRBV28,many,TRBD2,TGTGCCAGCAGTTTCAGGAGCGGGAGGGCCGGCGATACGCAGTATTTT,CASSFRSGRAGDTQYF
TRBJ2-7,TRBV4-3,.,.,TGCGCCAGCAGCCAAGAGTATAGGGTCTACGAGCAGTACTTC,CASSQEYRVYEQYF
TRBJ2-7,TRBV4-3,few,.,TGCGCCAGCAGCCAAGGGTCCCAGAGTCAGCAGTACTTC,CASSQGSQSQQYF
TRBJ2-5,TRBV24-1,few,TRBD2,TGTGCCACCAGTGAGGCGGGACTAGCCCAGTACTTC,CATSEAGLAQYF
TRBJ2-3,TRBV20-1,.,.,TGCAGTGCTAGCTACCAATGGCGACCAGATACGCAGTATTTT,CSASYQWRPDTQYF
TRBJ2-3,TRBV20-1,many,TRBD2,TGCAGTGCTAGAGACCGCGGGAGGTCGGGCACAGATACGCAGTATTTT,CSARDRGRSGTDTQYF
TRBJ1-1,TRBV18,many,.,TGTGCCAGCTCATCACAGGGCACAATCGAAGCTTTCTTT,CASSSQGTIEAFF
TRBJ2-1,TRBV12-3/TRBV12-4,many,TRBD2,TGTGCCAGCAGTTCGAAACCTCATTTCCTCGGGGGGGAATCCTACAATGAGCAGTTCTTC,CASSSKPHFLGGESYNEQFF
TRBJ2-7,TRBV3-1,many,.,TGTGCCAGCAGCCAATTCCTCTCCTACGAGCAGTACTTC,CASSQFLSYEQYF
TRBJ2-5,TRBV7-2,.,.,TGTGCCAGCAGCCTAGGAGACGGGGGCTGGGAGACCCAGTACTTC,CASSLGDGGWETQYF
TRBJ2-3,TRBV2,many,TRBD2,TGTGCCAGCAGTGATCGGCGGGAGGGGCCAGATACGCAGTATTTT,CASSDRREGPDTQYF
TRBJ1-5,TRBV4-1,.,TRBD1,TGCGCCAGCAGCCAAGGCCCGGGACAGGGTCCCAATCAGCCCCAGCATTTT,CASSQGPGQGPNQPQHF
TRBJ1-5,TRBV11-2,many,TRBD1,TGTGCCAGCAGCTTGAGCGGTCGGACAGGGTTCAATCAGCCCCAGCATTTT,CASSLSGRTGFNQPQHF
TRBJ1-6,TRBV5-1,many,TRBD1,TGCGCCAGCAGCTTGAGGCAGGGGGGAGATAGTTCACCCCTCCACTTT,CASSLRQGGDSSPLHF
TRBJ1-2,TRBV5-1,few,.,TGCGCCGGCAGCTTAATCGCCGGAGTAAACTATGGCTACACCTTC,CAGSLIAGVNYGYTF
TRBJ2-4,TRBV20-1,many,TRBD2,TGCAGTGCTGATGGATCCGGGACTACAGAAAACATTCAGTACTTC,CSADGSGTTENIQYF
TRBJ2-5,TRBV5-1,.,.,TGCGCCAGCAGCCGCCCCCAAGAGACCCAGTACTTC,CASSRPQETQYF
TRBJ2-1,TRBV9,once,.,TGTGCCAGCAGCGTATCTAGCAGCTACAATGAGCGGTTCTTC,CASSVSSSYNERFF
TRBJ2-5,TRBV10-3,few,TRBD1,TGTGCCATCTCCGGGACAGGGGTGCAGACCCAGTACTTC,CAISGTGVQTQYF